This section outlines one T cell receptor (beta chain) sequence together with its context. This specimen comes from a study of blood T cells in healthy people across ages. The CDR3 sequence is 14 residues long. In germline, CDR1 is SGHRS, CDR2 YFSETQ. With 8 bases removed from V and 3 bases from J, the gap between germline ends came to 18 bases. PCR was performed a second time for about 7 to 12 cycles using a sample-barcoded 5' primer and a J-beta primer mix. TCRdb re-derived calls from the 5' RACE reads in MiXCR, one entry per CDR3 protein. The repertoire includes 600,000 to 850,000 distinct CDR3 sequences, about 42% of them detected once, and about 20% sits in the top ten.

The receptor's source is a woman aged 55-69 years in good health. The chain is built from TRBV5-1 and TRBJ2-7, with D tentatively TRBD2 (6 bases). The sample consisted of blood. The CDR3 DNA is TGCGCCAGTTACCCCGGGACTCAGAACTACGAGCAGTACTTC. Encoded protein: CASYPGTQNYEQYF.